The TCR beta chain described here comes from a study of blood T cell repertoires in COVID-19. Turning to the study itself: The origin of the acute and convalescent COVID-19 samples was the United States, Italy and Spain. Nucleic acid was either cDNA or gDNA, and it came from T cells, B-cell-depleted T cells, or PBMCs.

This clone was observed a handful of times. V shed 6 bases and J shed 1 base, with 12 bases lying between them. Germline CDR1 is LNHDA and CDR2 is SQIVND (reference sequence). This CDR3 region has 14 residues. Authors' data handling: Amplification from reference gene primers served as the basis for estimated nucleated cell counts. Generated by immunoSEQ multiplex PCR, the TCRdb table keeps only in-frame clones and is missing some. Clone size and V and J calls were adopted from that table, with D and trimming inferred from the DNA. The sample holds about 130,000 clones, over 70% seen once. This clonotype was obtained from a human donor in a cohort sampled during active COVID-19. This sequence joins TRBV19 and TRBJ1-1; a weak D match, TRBD1 (5 bases). Material: peripheral blood. Here the CDR3 reads CASRNGAANTEAFF. CDR3 DNA: TGTGCCAGTAGAAATGGGGCAGCGAACACTGAAGCTTTCTTT.